Shown below are 27 T cell receptor beta chains from a single sample sequenced in a study of blood T cell repertoires in COVID-19. Libraries were prepared by immunoSEQ multiplex PCR; TCRdb keeps only in-frame clonotypes and omits some of them. The sample holds 300,000 or so clones, 87% seen once. Material for sequencing was peripheral blood. Receptors were obtained from a middle-aged woman who had recovered from COVID-19.

This clone was picked up one time. This rearrangement joins TRBV4-1 to TRBJ2-6; D not resolved. The V gene's germline CDR1 is MGHRA and CDR2 YSYEKL. V dropped 5 bases and J dropped 1 base, with 9 bases sitting between them. CDR3 length: 15 residues. CDR3 coding DNA: TGCGCCAGCAGCACACCGCCTTCTGGGGCCAACGTCCTGACTTTC. Protein sequence: CASSTPPSGANVLTF.

The table lists this clone with a count of one. The junction differs from germline at one of its ends, possibly a read error. CDR3 loop: CASGVVGGGYEQYF. CDR3 sequence (DNA): TGTGCTAGTGGTGTGGTTGGGGGAGGTTACGAGCAGTACTTC. The rearrangement uses TRBV12-5 and TRBJ2-7; D is possibly TRBD2 (6 bases). The CDR3 extends over 14 amino acids. Germline V gene data show CDR1 as LGHNT and CDR2 as FRNRAP.

CDR3: CASSLDPGEGGYTF. The CDR3 DNA reads TGCGCCAGCAGCTTGGATCCAGGGGAAGGTGGCTACACCTTC. V usage is TRBV5-1 and J usage is TRBJ1-2, with a possible D match to TRBD1 (6 bases). V dropped 0 bases and J dropped 7 bases, with 13 bases sitting between them. There are 14 residues in the CDR3. CDR1 SGHRS and CDR2 YFSETQ come from the germline V gene.

This clone was seen just once. This chain joins TRBV25-1 and TRBJ1-2; 8 bases are shared with TRBD1. Trimming cost V 3 bases and J 6 bases; bases outside gene matches: 9. Germline V gives CDR1 MGHDK, CDR2 SYGVNS. The CDR3 sequence is 15 residues long. CDR3 sequence: CASSDTLDRVHGYTF. The CDR3 DNA is TGTGCCAGCAGTGATACGTTGGACAGGGTCCATGGCTACACCTTC.

The rearrangement joins TRBV9 to TRBJ2-7, with a tentative D call TRBD2 (5 bases). CDR3 size: 14 residues. The V and J ends lost 2 bases and 0 bases respectively, with 9 bases between them. Per the germline V gene, CDR1 is SGDLS and CDR2 is YYNGEE. The CDR3 nucleotides are TGTGCCAGCAGCGTGACGGGGAGCTCCTACGAGCAGTACTTC. Protein sequence: CASSVTGSSYEQYF.

The chain joins TRBV4-1 to TRBJ2-3; 9 nucleotides line up with TRBD1. CDR1 is MGHRA, CDR2 YSYEKL, per germline. J was trimmed by 1 base and V by 4 bases; bases with no gene match: 6. The CDR3 is made up of 16 amino acids. The CDR3 DNA sequence: TGCGCCAGCAGCCTCACTCGGACAGGGGGCACAGATACGCAGTATTTT. The encoded protein is CASSLTRTGGTDTQYF.

This clone was counted a single time. The V gene is TRBV10-3, the J gene TRBJ2-4; maybe TRBD1 (6 bases). V was trimmed by 0 bases and J by 0 bases, leaving 12 bases between them. The CDR3 has 17 amino acids. Germline loops: CDR1 ENHRY, CDR2 SYGVKD. The CDR3 loop is CAISESVGTPAKNIQYF. The CDR3 region has the DNA TGTGCCATCAGTGAGTCTGTCGGGACACCAGCCAAAAACATTCAGTACTTC.

The chain carries TRBV30 and TRBJ2-7, with TRBD1 identical over 8 bases. The germline gives CDR1 GTSNPN, CDR2 SVGIG (reference sequence). CDR3 length: 14 residues. V shed 5 bases and J 1 base; nucleotides not matched to a gene: 7. The CDR3 DNA follows: TGTGCCTGGGCTGAAGACAGGGGATCCTACGAGCAGTACTTC. This sequence encodes CAWAEDRGSYEQYF.

The J gene is TRBJ1-1, the V gene TRBV29-1; D is unresolved. The CDR3 sequence is 13 residues long. Germline V lookup: CDR1 SQVTM, CDR2 ANQGSEA. Trimming left V 4 bases short and J 2 bases short, with 11 bases between. CDR3 region: CSVAYRGNTEAFF. CDR3 sequence (DNA): TGCAGCGTTGCGTACCGGGGAAACACTGAAGCTTTCTTT.

V usage is TRBV6-4 and J usage is TRBJ1-6, with D possibly matching TRBD1 (5 bases). Germline CDR1 is MRHNA and CDR2 is SNTAGT. The CDR3 runs 14 residues. V lost 2 bases and J lost 7, with 9 bases in between. This CDR3 is CASSDQGYNSPLHF. CDR3 DNA sequence: TGTGCCAGCAGTGACCAGGGTTACAATTCACCCCTCCACTTT.

The chain combines TRBV10-3 with TRBJ1-2, with D maybe TRBD1 (5 bases). The V end lost 2 bases, the J end lost 2 bases, and 6 bases lay between the germline ends. Germline-derived CDR1 and CDR2 are ENHRY and SYGVKD. The CDR3 covers 13 residues. Here the CDR3 reads CAISENRNYGYTF. The CDR3 DNA is TGTGCCATCAGTGAGAACAGGAACTATGGCTACACCTTC.

The chain recombines TRBV2 with TRBJ1-3; D gene ambiguous. V was cut by 6 bases and J by 0 bases, with 9 bases left in between. The CDR3 has 14 residues. Germline CDR1 SNHLY, CDR2 FYNNEI. CDR3 bases: TGTGCCAGCAGCGGAGCCACCTCTGGAAACACCATATATTTT. Encoded protein: CASSGATSGNTIYF. Full variable domain (missing parts from reference TRBV2 and TRBJ1-3): EPEVTQTPSHQVTQMGQEVILRCVPISNHLYFYWYRQILGQKVEFLVSFYNNEISEKSEIFDDQFSVERPDGSNFTLKIRSTKLEDSAMYFCASSGATSGNTIYFGEGSWLTVV.

V and J are TRBV19 and TRBJ1-2; no clear D gene. The V and J ends lost 3 bases and 5 bases respectively, with 22 bases between them. Germline V lookup: CDR1 LNHDA, CDR2 SQIVND (reference sequence). The CDR3 has 17 residues. CDR3 in amino acids: CASSMDRGKGPVYGYTF. CDR3 DNA sequence: TGTGCCAGTAGTATGGATAGAGGGAAGGGTCCCGTTTATGGCTACACCTTC.

J is TRBJ2-2 and V is TRBV16; no clear D gene. CDR3 size: 13 residues. Germline loops: CDR1 KGHSY, CDR2 FQNENV. Trimming pared 2 bases from V and 8 bases from J, leaving 9 bases between. The chain's CDR3 is CASSQTTVGELFF. Here the CDR3 DNA reads TGTGCCAGCAGCCAAACTACGGTAGGGGAGCTGTTTTTT. The whole variable domain, remainder taken from reference TRBV16 and TRBJ2-2, is GEEVAQTPKHLVRGEGQKAKLYCAPIKGHSYVFWYQQVLKNEFKFLISFQNENVFDETGMPKERFSAKCLPNSPCSLEIQATKLEDSAVYFCASSQTTVGELFFGEGSRLTVL.

CDR3 region: CATSPGKFHEQYF. CDR3 DNA: TGTGCCACCAGCCCGGGGAAGTTCCACGAGCAGTACTTC. The rearrangement links TRBV15 to TRBJ2-7; D is possibly TRBD2 (5 bases). Germline CDR1 LNHNV, CDR2 YYDKDF (reference sequence). The length of the CDR3 is 13 residues. V gave up 5 bases and J gave up 5 bases, with 13 bases separating them. The full variable domain, with the rest looked up from reference TRBV15 and TRBJ2-7, is DAMVIQNPRYQVTQFGKPVTLSCSQTLNHNVMYWYQQKSSQAPKLLFHYYDKDFNNEADTPDNFQSRRPNTSFCFLDIRSPGLGDTAMYLCATSPGKFHEQYFGPGTRLTVT.

This sequence joins TRBV4-1 and TRBJ2-3, with 12 bases that match TRBD2. J was trimmed by 2 bases and V by 4 bases; bases with no gene match: 4. CDR3 length: 16 residues. Per the germline V gene, CDR1 is MGHRA and CDR2 is YSYEKL. The CDR3 nucleotides read TGCGCCAGCAGCCGGGGACTAGCGGGCTACACAGATACGCAGTATTTT. This codes for CASSRGLAGYTDTQYF.

The chain couples TRBV13 to TRBJ1-1; D not certain. CDR3 size: 13 residues. The V gene's germline CDR1 is PRHDT and CDR2 FYEKMQ (reference sequence). The V gene lost 2 bases and the J gene lost 9 bases, with 13 bases spanning the gap. The CDR3 is CASSLNRYTKAFF. For the CDR3, the DNA is TGTGCCAGCAGCTTAAACAGATATACGAAAGCTTTCTTT.

This chain connects TRBV6-6 to TRBJ1-2, with a tentative D call TRBD1 (5 bases). CDR1 and CDR2 (germline): MNHNY, SVGAGI (reference sequence). Deletions cut 11 bases from V and 6 bases from J, with 19 bases between. The CDR3 has 13 residues. The CDR3 loop is CAGASPYRHGYTF. The DNA for the CDR3 is TGTGCCGGCGCAAGCCCCTACAGGCATGGCTACACCTTC.

The rearrangement links TRBV2 to TRBJ1-5; D might be TRBD1 (6 bases). CDR1 is SNHLY and CDR2 is FYNNEI in the germline V gene. This CDR3 comprises 15 residues. The germline V and J ends were trimmed by 5 bases and 6 bases, with 17 bases remaining between them. The CDR3 coding sequence is TGTGCCAGCAGTCGAGGGGGGGGCGAAAGTCAGCCCCAGCATTTT. Its translation: CASSRGGGESQPQHF.

The CDR3 bases are TGTGCCAGCAGCCTAGTGGGACTTCGATACGAGCAGTACTTC. The encoded protein is CASSLVGLRYEQYF. This chain connects TRBV27 to TRBJ2-7; the D gene is possibly TRBD2 (6 bases). The germline gives CDR1 MNHEY, CDR2 SMNVEV (reference sequence). V gave up 6 bases and J gave up 4 bases, with 16 bases separating them. CDR3 length: 14 amino acids.

The chain carries TRBV19 and TRBJ2-7; 8 bases are shared with TRBD1. This CDR3 has 13 residues. The junction had 7 bases not matched to a gene; V was cut back by 4 bases and J by 8 bases. Germline V gene sequence: CDR1 LNHDA, CDR2 SQIVND (reference sequence). The CDR3 region is CASSTEDREQQYF. CDR3 nucleotide sequence: TGTGCCAGTAGTACCGAGGACAGGGAGCAGCAGTACTTC.

The V call is TRBV5-8, the J call TRBJ2-7; D gene unclear. Germline V gene lookup returns CDR1 SGHTS and CDR2 YDEGEE. There are 18 residues in the CDR3. The V gene lost 4 bases and the J gene lost 6 bases, with 29 bases spanning the gap. The CDR3 sequence: CASSPLQALDKPEFEQYF. CDR3 DNA sequence: TGTGCCAGCAGCCCACTTCAGGCGCTTGACAAACCCGAGTTCGAGCAGTACTTC.

The chain carries TRBV5-1 and TRBJ2-1; D is undetermined. This CDR3 contains 14 residues. The germline CDR1 and CDR2 sequences are SGHRS and YFSETQ. The V end was cut by 3 bases, the J end by 8 bases, with 15 bases between. The CDR3 protein is CASSSPQARDEQFF. In nucleotides, the CDR3 is TGCGCCAGCAGCTCGCCCCAAGCCCGCGATGAGCAGTTCTTC.

This sequence joins TRBV10-3 and TRBJ2-3; maybe TRBD1 (5 bases). This CDR3 has 15 amino acids. Germline CDR1 ENHRY, CDR2 SYGVKD. V lost 6 bases and J 1 base, leaving 14 bases between the germline ends. CDR3 sequence reads: CAIRMTAIRTDTQYF. In nucleotides, the CDR3 is TGTGCCATCAGGATGACAGCGATTCGCACAGATACGCAGTATTTT.

The chain recombines TRBV27 with TRBJ1-2, with D possibly TRBD1 on 6 matching bases. CDR3 length: 15 amino acids. Germline V gene sequence: CDR1 MNHEY, CDR2 SMNVEV (reference sequence). Trimming took off 3 bases at V and 8 bases at J, with 19 bases between the two ends. The CDR3 DNA reads TGTGCCAGCAGTTTGGGCAGGGGCTCTCCAGAAGGCTACACCTTC. Its protein is CASSLGRGSPEGYTF.

The chain's CDR3 is CASSPTDKNSPLHF. The CDR3 DNA sequence: TGTGCCAGCAGCCCGACAGACAAGAATTCACCCCTCCACTTT. The V gene is TRBV5-8, the J gene TRBJ1-6; a possible D gene is TRBD1 (5 bases). V shed 4 bases and J shed 7 bases, with 12 bases lying between them. Germline CDR1 SGHTS, CDR2 YDEGEE. CDR3 length: 14 amino acids.

The rearrangement uses TRBV5-4 and TRBJ1-2; maybe TRBD1 (5 bases). This CDR3 is 12 amino acids long. Germline lookup yields CDR1 SGHNT and CDR2 YYREEE (reference sequence). Trimming removed 1 base from V and 7 bases from J, with 8 bases in between. The CDR3 coding sequence is TGTGCCAGCAGCTTGCAGGGAGGTGGCTACACCTTC. Its translation: CASSLQGGGYTF.